These T cell receptor beta chains were read from a single sample in a study of PD-L1 blockade in urothelial cancer. The assay was immunoSEQ multiplex PCR, and TCRdb's table has in-frame clones only and misses some. The sample yields about 100,000 clones, approximately 90% seen once. The sample consisted of PBMCs, taken around atezolizumab (anti-PD-L1) treatment. These receptors all stem from a woman aged 80 or over with urothelial cancer. Both conserved end residues are part of each CDR3. The D gene is left open where the match is weak. The listing skips clone size in some rows; elsewhere it reads once, few, many or a size class.

>-|TRBJ1-1|TRBD1|TRBV5-1
TGCGCCAGCAGCCGTACCGGGACAGAGGGGGGCGAAGCTTTCTTT
CASSRTGTEGGEAFF
>-|TRBJ1-5|TRBD1|TRBV11-2
TGTGCCAGCAGCTTGGGACAGAGGTATAGCAATCAGCCCCAGCATTTT
CASSLGQRYSNQPQHF
>-|TRBJ2-1|TRBD1|TRBV5-5
TGTGCCAGCAGCTTGTCCGGGACAGGCCTTATGCAGTTCTTC
CASSLSGTGLMQFF
>-|TRBJ2-3|-|TRBV5-1
TGCGCCAGCAGCCCGGAGGTGGTTGAGGATACGCAGTATTTT
CASSPEVVEDTQYF
>-|TRBJ2-1|-|TRBV28
TGTGCCAGCAGTCTACTAGTCAATGAGCAGTTCTTC
CASSLLVNEQFF
>-|TRBJ2-1|TRBD1|TRBV19
TGTGCCAGCACCCGGGACAGGGGGGCATGGGAGCAGTTCTTC
CASTRDRGAWEQFF
>-|TRBJ1-4|TRBD1|TRBV5-4
TGTGCCAGCAGCACATTCTACAGGGGGCAGAATGAAAAACTGTTTTTT
CASSTFYRGQNEKLFF
>-|TRBJ2-1|TRBD1|TRBV11-2
TGTGCCAGCAGGGGACAGGAGCTCTACAATGAGCAGTTCTTC
CASRGQELYNEQFF
>once|TRBJ2-2|-|TRBV30
TGTGCCTGGAGTGCAGGGGTACCCCTCGGGGAGCTGTTTTTT
CAWSAGVPLGELFF
>-|TRBJ1-5|TRBD1|TRBV5-1
TGCGCCAGCAGCCCCGGACAGGGGGCTGGAGGCAATCAGCCCCAGCATTTT
CASSPGQGAGGNQPQHF
>-|TRBJ1-3|-|TRBV9
TGTGCCAGCACTCCAGCGGGCAGTAGTTTCTCTGGAAACACCATATATTTT
CASTPAGSSFSGNTIYF
>-|TRBJ2-6|TRBD1|TRBV7-9
TGTGCCAGCACTACTGGGACAGTCTTCTCTGGGGCCAACGTCCTGACTTTC
CASTTGTVFSGANVLTF
>-|TRBJ1-1|-|TRBV19
TGTGCCAGTAGGAGACAGACCTACACTGAAGCTTTCTTT
CASRRQTYTEAFF
>-|TRBJ1-3|-|TRBV30
TGTGCCTGGAGTGAACAGGTTTTCGCTGGAAACACCATATATTTT
CAWSEQVFAGNTIYF
>-|TRBJ1-5|TRBD1|TRBV2
TGTGCCAGCAACCGCAGGGGGGACAATCAGCCCCAGCATTTT
CASNRRGDNQPQHF
>-|TRBJ2-7|TRBD2|TRBV2
TGTGCCAGCAGGGGGACTAGCGGGAGTAGGGAGCAGTACTTC
CASRGTSGSREQYF
>-|TRBJ2-1|TRBD1|TRBV29-1
TGCAGCGGAAACCGGGACAGGGGTGAGCAGTTCTTC
CSGNRDRGEQFF
>-|TRBJ1-2|TRBD1|TRBV7-3
TGTGCCAGCAGCGGCCGACAGGGGGACGGCTACACCTTC
CASSGRQGDGYTF
>-|TRBJ2-7|-|TRBV7-9
TGTGCCAGCAGCTTAATCCCGGAGGCACCCTACGAGCAGTACTTC
CASSLIPEAPYEQYF
>-|TRBJ2-3|TRBD2|TRBV27
TGTGCCAGCAGTTTATATCCCCGGGGACTAGCAGGGGATACGCAGTATTTT
CASSLYPRGLAGDTQYF
>-|TRBJ2-1|TRBD2|TRBV7-8
TGTGCCAGCAGCTTACCTAGCGGAGCCTACAATGAGCAGTTCTTC
CASSLPSGAYNEQFF
>-|TRBJ2-1|TRBD2|TRBV6-5
TGTGCCAGCAGTACGGGGGGTTGGGAGCAGTTCTTC
CASSTGGWEQFF
>-|TRBJ2-1|-|TRBV27
TGTGCCAGCAGCCGGCCTCGGGAAGGCGGTTACAATGAGCAGTTCTTC
CASSRPREGGYNEQFF
>-|TRBJ2-5|-|TRBV18
TGTGCCAGCTCACCACCAAATATTGGGGCAGCGGAGACCCAGTACTTC
CASSPPNIGAAETQYF
>-|TRBJ2-5|TRBD1|TRBV20-1
TGCAGTGGGACAGGCCAAGAGACCCAGTACTTC
CSGTGQETQYF
>-|TRBJ2-5|TRBD2|TRBV2
TGTGCCAGCAGTTTGACGGGAGGGACCCAAGAGACCCAGTACTTC
CASSLTGGTQETQYF
>-|TRBJ1-2|TRBD1|TRBV10-1
TGCGCCAGCAGTGAGAACAGGGGGCGACGTGGCTACACCTTC
CASSENRGRRGYTF
>-|TRBJ2-7|TRBD2|TRBV28
TGTGCCAGCAGTCCCCGGGAGGGGCGGTACGAGCAGTACTTC
CASSPREGRYEQYF
>-|TRBJ2-1|TRBD2|TRBV6-5
TGTGCCAGCAGTTTATCGACTAGCGGAGGCCTTCATGAGCAGTTCTTC
CASSLSTSGGLHEQFF
>-|TRBJ2-3|TRBD2|TRBV6-5
TGTGCCACTTCTAGCGGGGCCCCCACAGATACGCAGTATTTT
CATSSGAPTDTQYF
>once|TRBJ2-1|TRBD2|TRBV28
TGTGCCAGCAGTTTTAGCGGGAGGAGGGATGAGCAGTTCTTC
CASSFSGRRDEQFF
>-|TRBJ2-2|TRBD2|TRBV29-1
TGCAGCGGCGGGGGGGCGCTAACCGGGGAGCTGTTTTTT
CSGGGALTGELFF
>-|TRBJ1-2|TRBD1|TRBV18
TGTGCCAGCTCACCCGGCCGGGACAGGGGCATTCTCCTCCATGGCTACACCTTC
CASSPGRDRGILLHGYTF
>-|TRBJ2-7|TRBD2|TRBV11-2
TGTGCCAGCAGCCGGTCCGGGACTAGCGACTACGAGCAGTACTTC
CASSRSGTSDYEQYF
>-|TRBJ2-2|TRBD2|TRBV7-2
TGTGCCAGCAGCCCGGGAGGGACGGGGACCGGGGAGCTGTTTTTT
CASSPGGTGTGELFF
>-|TRBJ2-1|TRBD1|TRBV19
TGTGCCAGTAGTACCCAAGGGTCAGGGGGCTCTTACAATGAGCAGTTCTTC
CASSTQGSGGSYNEQFF
>-|TRBJ2-1|-|TRBV20-1
TGCAGTGCTAGGTCCGTGAATGAGCAGTTCTTC
CSARSVNEQFF
>-|TRBJ2-6|-|TRBV28
TGTGCCAGCAGTGCATCCGGAGCGACTGGGGCCAACGTCCTGACTTTC
CASSASGATGANVLTF
>-|TRBJ1-5|-|TRBV12-2
TGTGCAAGTCGCTTTAGGGGCATGTTTAGCAATCAGCCCCAGCATTTT
CASRFRGMFSNQPQHF
>-|TRBJ1-2|TRBD1|TRBV7-9
TGTGCCAGCAGCACAGGGGTTCGGGGCTACACCTTC
CASSTGVRGYTF
>-|TRBJ2-7|TRBD1|TRBV7-3
TGTGCCAGCAGCCTAAAAGGACAGGGGCGGGACGAGCAGTACTTC
CASSLKGQGRDEQYF
>-|TRBJ2-7|TRBD2|TRBV28
TGTGCCAGCAGCCCCCCTCCCGGGACTAGCGGGAAATGGGCCTACGAGCAGTACTTC
CASSPPPGTSGKWAYEQYF
>-|TRBJ1-2|-|TRBV5-6
TGTGCCAGCAGCTTATTTCCAGGGGTGGGTGGCTACACCTTC
CASSLFPGVGGYTF
>few|TRBJ1-2|-|TRBV28
TGTGCCAGCATGGGCGCAGGTCAGCTCGCGGGTGGCTACACCTTC
CASMGAGQLAGGYTF
>-|TRBJ2-7|TRBD2|TRBV27
TGTGCCAGCAGTACCACTAGCGGTAGTTACGAGCAGTACTTC
CASSTTSGSYEQYF
>-|TRBJ1-1|TRBD1|TRBV27
TGTGCCAGCAGTTTAAGACAGGGTTGGGTCACTGAAGCTTTCTTT
CASSLRQGWVTEAFF
>once|TRBJ2-1|-|TRBV18
TGTGCCAGCTCACCGTCCAGGAGGGCCTCCGACAATGAGCAGTTCTTC
CASSPSRRASDNEQFF
>-|TRBJ1-1|TRBD1|TRBV28
TGTGCCAGTGCAACAGGGGCCATGAACACTGAAGCTTTCTTT
CASATGAMNTEAFF
>-|TRBJ2-4|TRBD2|TRBV5-5
TGTGCCAGCAGCAGCGGGAGTACAAGGGGAAACATTCAGTACTTC
CASSSGSTRGNIQYF
>once|TRBJ1-1|-|TRBV15
TGTGCCACCAGCAGAGCACCCGGTCGGACTGAAGCTTTCTTT
CATSRAPGRTEAFF